The 5 T cell receptor beta chains in this list originate from one sample, sequenced in a study of CD8+ T cells in alopecia areata. Following RNA extraction, reverse transcription yielded cDNA that acted as the sequencing template. Clones were read by immunoSEQ multiplex PCR, and TCRdb kept only the in-frame ones, dropping some. Altogether roughly 260,000 clones were found in the sample, and no singletons occur. The study sorted pooled cutaneous lymph node cells by CD4, CD8alpha, NKG2D, NKG2ACE and other markers. Sequencing input: CD4+ T cells sorted from a lymph node. Receptor source: a C3H/HeJ mouse with alopecia areata. Strain haplotype at MHC: H2-k.

Points on this clone: The gene symbols are mouse symbols. From the germline J gene comes the end of the CDR3, since the read stops 4 residues before it. The V call is TRBV1, the J call TRBJ2-5, with TRBD2 matching 10 bases. Trimming at V came to 1 base and at J to 1 base, leaving 2 bases not matched to a gene. This CDR3 contains 16 residues. CDR1 is NSQYPW and CDR2 is LRSPGD in the germline V gene (reference sequence). The CDR3 spells CTCSAADWGYQDTQYF. Partial CDR3 DNA: TGCACCTGCAGTGCAGCGGACTGGGGGTACCAAGAC.

This clone was seen a handful of times. Gene names are mouse gene names. The CDR3 goes on 4 residues after the read ends, and that part is filled in from the germline J gene. The V gene is TRBV13-2, the J gene TRBJ2-2; the D gene is possibly TRBD2 (5 bases). Germline CDR1 and CDR2: NNHNN and SYGAGS (reference sequence). V was clipped by 3 bases and J by 0 bases, with 6 bases between them. The CDR3 covers 14 residues. Incomplete CDR3 DNA: TGTGCCAGCGGTGGGACTCCAAACACCGGG. Translated, it gives CASGGTPNTG. The CDR3 reads in full as CASGGTPNTGQLYF.

Points on this clone: The genes are named according to mouse. The CDR3 end falls 4 residues outside the read, so it is completed with the germline J gene. The chain is built from TRBV19 and TRBJ2-7; D possibly corresponds to TRBD1 (6 bases). Trimming removed 5 bases from V and 2 bases from J, with 8 bases in between. This CDR3 is 12 amino acids long. Germline V CDR1 and CDR2: FNHDT, SITEND (reference sequence). The CDR3 region is CASRDSPYEQYF. CDR3 bases read: TGTGCCAGCAGGGACAGCCCCTAT.

A note on this clone: Gene names are mouse gene names. The read ends 4 residues before the CDR3 terminus; that terminus is restored from the germline J gene. The rearrangement links TRBV13-1 to TRBJ2-1, with a weak D call TRBD1 (6 bases). The V end lost 0 bases, the J end lost 1 base, and 11 bases lay between the germline ends. Germline V gene sequence: CDR1 NSHNY, CDR2 SYGAGN. CDR3 size: 16 residues. Incomplete CDR3 DNA: TGTGCCAGCAGTGATGCAGGGGTGGGGAACTATGCT. Translated: CASSDAGVGNYA. The entire CDR3 reads CASSDAGVGNYAEQFF.

This clone showed up just a few times. Gene names follow the mouse nomenclature. The read falls 4 residues short of the CDR3 end, and the missing part is taken from the germline J gene. The J gene is TRBJ2-3, the V gene TRBV29; 12 nucleotides align to TRBD1. CDR3 length equals 16 residues. After removal of 7 bases from V and 1 base from J, the junction contained 6 bases not matched to a gene. Germline values: CDR1 MSHET, CDR2 SYDVDS. The chain's CDR3 is CASISGTGGGAETLYF. The DNA read from the CDR3 is TGTGCTAGCATCTCCGGGACAGGGGGCGGTGCAGAA.